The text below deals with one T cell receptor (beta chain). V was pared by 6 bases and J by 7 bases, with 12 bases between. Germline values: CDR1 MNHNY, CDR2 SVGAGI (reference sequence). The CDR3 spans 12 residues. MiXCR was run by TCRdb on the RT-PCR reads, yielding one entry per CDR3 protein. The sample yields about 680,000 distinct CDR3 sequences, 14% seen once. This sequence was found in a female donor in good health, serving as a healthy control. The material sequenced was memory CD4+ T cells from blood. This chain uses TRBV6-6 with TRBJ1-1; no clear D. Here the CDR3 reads CASSVAGSEAFF. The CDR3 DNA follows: TGTGCCAGCAGCGTAGCGGGTAGTGAAGCTTTCTTT.